One and the same sample provided the 32 T cell receptor beta chains below, sequenced in a study of shared clonotypes between healthy human individuals. Some clones are missing from TCRdb's copy, which holds only in-frame ones; the method was immunoSEQ multiplex PCR. The table lists 1 million to 1.3 million clones, around 82% of them singletons. The sample taken for sequencing was memory CD4+ T cells from PBMCs. The sample's subset: CD45RA-negative fraction. These receptors all stem from a man younger than 30 in good health. Some clones in this sample may be carry-over from other donors' samples.

In its sample, this clone was seen a few times. This chain joins TRBV9 and TRBJ2-7, with 11 positions matching TRBD2. The CDR3 totals 17 residues. Trimming at V came to 3 bases and at J to 2 bases, leaving 10 bases not matched to a gene. Looked up from germline, CDR1 is SGDLS and CDR2 is YYNGEE. The CDR3 region is CASSEGSETSGAYEQYF. In nucleotides, the CDR3 is TGTGCCAGCAGCGAGGGGTCCGAGACTAGCGGGGCCTACGAGCAGTACTTC.

The chain recombines TRBV2 with TRBJ2-3, with 10 bases lining up with TRBD2. This CDR3 is built from 16 residues. J was trimmed by 2 bases and V by 8 bases; bases with no gene match: 10. The germline gives CDR1 SNHLY, CDR2 FYNNEI. The CDR3: CASGGLAVLNTDTQYF. CDR3 sequence (DNA): TGTGCCAGCGGAGGACTAGCGGTCCTTAACACAGATACGCAGTATTTT.

The chain links TRBV15 to TRBJ2-5, with D perhaps TRBD1 (6 bases). Trimming stripped 1 base from V and 2 bases from J, with 8 bases between. Germline CDR1 LNHNV, CDR2 YYDKDF (reference sequence). There are 14 residues in the CDR3. CDR3 region: CATSRAGQQETQYF. As DNA, the CDR3 is TGTGCCACCAGCAGAGCCGGACAGCAAGAGACCCAGTACTTC. Full variable domain (remainder filled in from reference TRBV15 and TRBJ2-5): DAMVIQNPRYQVTQFGKPVTLSCSQTLNHNVMYWYQQKSSQAPKLLFHYYDKDFNNEADTPDNFQSRRPNTSFCFLDIRSPGLGDTAMYLCATSRAGQQETQYFGPGTRLLVL.

The rearrangement joins TRBV6-6 to TRBJ2-7; D ambiguous. The CDR3 covers 12 residues. Between the trimmed V and J ends, which lost 6 bases and 3 bases, there was a span of 9 bases. Germline-derived CDR1 and CDR2 are MNHNY and SVGAGI (reference sequence). The CDR3 DNA reads as TGTGCCAGCAGCCCGAAAAGCTACGAGCAGTACTTC. Its translation is CASSPKSYEQYF.

The chain links TRBV29-1 to TRBJ2-7; 7 bases are shared with TRBD1. The V and J ends lost 4 bases and 3 bases, in that order; junction bases with no gene match: 6. This CDR3 is 13 amino acids long. Germline-derived CDR1 and CDR2 are SQVTM and ANQGSEA. The CDR3 loop reads CSVVGDRDYEQYF. The CDR3 coding sequence is TGCAGCGTTGTAGGTGACAGGGACTACGAGCAGTACTTC.

A few counts support this clone. V usage is TRBV29-1 and J usage is TRBJ2-7; D may be TRBD1 or TRBD2 (5 bases each). The CDR3 runs 12 residues. Per the germline V gene, CDR1 is SQVTM and CDR2 is ANQGSEA. V lost 7 bases to trimming and J lost 2 bases, with 12 bases between them. The DNA for the CDR3 is TGCAGCGCCCGGGAACAGGCCTACGAGCAGTACTTC. This translates into CSAREQAYEQYF.

The chain couples TRBV7-8 to TRBJ1-5, with a tentative D call TRBD1 (5 bases). Germline-derived CDR1 and CDR2 are SGHVS and FQNEAQ. The CDR3 consists of 19 residues. V lost 4 bases and J 5 bases, leaving 27 bases between the germline ends. The CDR3 spells CASSSPRSGRMGVHQPQHF. Written as DNA, the CDR3 is TGTGCCAGCAGCTCGCCCAGGTCGGGGAGAATGGGGGTACATCAGCCCCAGCATTTT.

This clone was seen a few times. The chain joins TRBV12-2 to TRBJ2-7; the DNA was not used to check the table's D call, TRBD2. TRBV12-2 is reported as a pseudogene. The CDR3 loop spans 18 amino acids. The CDR3: CASRLRPHASGRVYEQYF. In nucleotides, the CDR3 is TGTGCAAGTCGCTTACGACCCCATGCTAGCGGGAGGGTCTACGAGCAGTACTTC.

This clone was seen only a few times. The rearrangement uses TRBV7-3 and TRBJ2-1; no reliable D call. Germline V lookup: CDR1 SGHTA, CDR2 FQGTGA. V was shortened by 0 bases and J by 5 bases, with 8 bases between the two germline ends. The CDR3 sequence is 14 residues long. The CDR3 protein is CASSLTGWDNEQFF. In DNA form, the CDR3 reads TGTGCCAGCAGCTTAACGGGTTGGGACAATGAGCAGTTCTTC.

The chain couples TRBV10-3 to TRBJ2-5, with TRBD2 matching over 14 bases. The CDR3 is 13 amino acids. V was pared by 9 bases and J by 4 bases, with 1 base of the junction left unmatched. The germline V gene encodes CDR1 ENHRY and CDR2 SYGVKD. CDR3 coding DNA: TGTGCCATGGGGACTAGCGGGAGAGAGACCCAGTACTTC. Translation: CAMGTSGRETQYF.

Concerning this clone: The sample has other DNA sequences that encode this CDR3 too. The chain recombines TRBV1 with TRBJ2-3; the tabulated D call, TRBD1, remains unverified against the DNA. TRBV1 is shown as a pseudogene. CDR3 size: 17 residues. Written as DNA, the CDR3 is TGCACCAGCAGCCAAGATCTTCCCGACCAGCCCACAGATACACAGTATTTT. Amino acid sequence: CTSSQDLPDQPTDTQYF.

The gene calls are TRBV5-1 and TRBJ2-1; unclear D gene. This CDR3 is built from 14 residues. The V end lost 0 bases, the J end lost 8 bases, and 12 bases lay between the germline ends. Germline V CDR1 and CDR2: SGHRS, YFSETQ. Written as DNA, the CDR3 is TGCGCCAGCAGCTTGGGGGCTATGGATTATGAGCAGTTCTTC. It specifies CASSLGAMDYEQFF.

This rearrangement joins TRBV7-3 to TRBJ2-4; D is ambiguous. This CDR3 comprises 14 residues. Trimming took off 7 bases at V and 6 bases at J, with 16 bases between the two ends. Germline V gene data show CDR1 as SGHTA and CDR2 as FQGTGA. CDR3 amino acids: CASNSRWQLNIQYF. The CDR3 DNA is TGTGCCAGCAACTCCAGATGGCAATTAAACATTCAGTACTTC.

The genes are TRBV30 and TRBJ2-1; 8 nucleotides align to TRBD1. Per the germline V gene, CDR1 is GTSNPN and CDR2 is SVGIG (reference sequence). Trimming cost V 3 bases and J 6 bases; bases outside gene matches: 7. This CDR3 has 14 residues. In DNA form, the CDR3 reads TGTGCCTGGAGACGACAGGGGACGGTCAATGAGCAGTTCTTC. Protein sequence: CAWRRQGTVNEQFF.

The DNA of the CDR3 is TGTGCCAGCAGCTTAGTCGGCATCTTCACCGGGGAGCTGTTTTTT. It yields the protein CASSLVGIFTGELFF. This rearrangement joins TRBV11-2 to TRBJ2-2; D gene ambiguous. The V and J ends lost 1 base and 4 bases respectively, with 10 bases between them. The CDR3 extends over 15 amino acids. Per germline, CDR1 SGHAT and CDR2 FQNNGV.

Of note for this clone: The DNA is omitted, as the CDR3 cannot be located on it reliably, and the CDR3 follows TCRdb's listing. The gene calls are TRBV6-6 and TRBJ1-1. Inclusive of both ends, the CDR3 amounts to 13 amino acids. CDR1 and CDR2 (germline): MNHNY, SVGAGI (reference sequence). The CDR3 here is CASSHSIRFGAFF.

The chain employs TRBV5-4 and TRBJ2-2; D is undetermined. Germline V CDR1 and CDR2: SGHNT, YYREEE (reference sequence). V gave up 1 base and J gave up 1 base, with 11 bases separating them. This CDR3 is built from 16 residues. CDR3 residues: CASSLYPSGNTGELFF. The DNA of the CDR3 is TGTGCCAGCAGCTTGTATCCATCCGGGAACACCGGGGAGCTGTTTTTT. The full variable domain, rest sourced from reference TRBV5-4 and TRBJ2-2, is ETGVTQSPTHLIKTRGQQVTLRCSSQSGHNTVSWYQQALGQGPQFIFQYYREEENGRGNFPPRFSGLQFPNYSSELNVNALELDDSALYLCASSLYPSGNTGELFFGEGSRLTVL.

This clone was counted only a few times. This chain joins TRBV28 and TRBJ1-6, with D perhaps matching TRBD1 (6 bases). CDR3 size: 15 residues. The V end was cut by 2 bases, the J end by 12 bases, with 17 bases between. Germline V gene lookup returns CDR1 MDHEN and CDR2 SYDVKM. The CDR3 loop reads CASSLGGHQWRPLHF. The CDR3 DNA reads TGTGCCAGCAGTTTAGGGGGACACCAGTGGAGACCCCTCCACTTT. Combining the CDR3 with reference TRBV28 and TRBJ1-6 gives the whole variable domain DVKVTQSSRYLVKRTGEKVFLECVQDMDHENMFWYRQDPGLGLRLIYFSYDVKMKEKGDIPEGYSVSREKKERFSLILESASTNQTSMYLCASSLGGHQWRPLHFGNGTRLTVT.

This clone was detected only once. A read error likely explains this, since a far larger clone differs by one base. The chain joins TRBV15 to TRBJ1-1; D unresolved. Germline assignment: CDR1 LNHNV and CDR2 YYDKDF (reference sequence). V lost 10 bases and J 2 bases, leaving 14 bases between the germline ends. The CDR3 covers 13 residues. As DNA, the CDR3 is TGTGCCATGTCTTTTACGGATAACACTGAAGCTTTCTTT. It is translated as CAMSFTDNTEAFF. The whole variable domain, filled in from reference TRBV15 and TRBJ1-1, reads DAMVIQNPRYQVTQFGKPVTLSCSQTLNHNVMYWYQQKSSQAPKLLFHYYDKDFNNEADTPDNFQSRRPNTSFCFLDIRSPGLGDTAMYLCAMSFTDNTEAFFGQGTRLTVV.

The CDR3 region has the DNA TGTGCCAGCAGTGAAGCCCCCCCCGCGGCTGCCTCCTACAATGAGCAGTTCTTC. Amino acids: CASSEAPPAAASYNEQFF. This sequence joins TRBV6-1 and TRBJ2-1; D ambiguous. Germline loops: CDR1 MNHNS, CDR2 SASEGT. The V and J ends lost 0 bases and 0 bases respectively, with 15 bases between them. This CDR3 comprises 18 residues.

The CDR3 spells CASSLGQVNEQFF. The CDR3 DNA is TGTGCCAGCTCTCTGGGACAGGTCAATGAGCAGTTCTTC. This chain joins TRBV18 and TRBJ2-1; 8 nucleotides align to TRBD1. CDR3 length: 13 amino acids. With V trimmed by 6 bases and J by 6 bases, 4 bases remained unmatched. Germline CDR1 KGHSH, CDR2 LQKENI.

Notes on this clone: It differs at one base from a far larger clone, so likely a read error. J is TRBJ1-5 and V is TRBV4-1; TRBD1 might be the D (6 bases). Trimming shortened V by 4 bases and J by 11 bases, and 27 bases separated the two germline ends. Germline V lookup: CDR1 MGHRA, CDR2 YSYEKL. This CDR3 is 17 amino acids long. In DNA, the CDR3 is TGCGCCAGCAGCCCAGCGGGCAGGGGAAGGAGAGGGCAGTCCCAGCATTTT. Its protein product is CASSPAGRGRRGQSQHF.

Comments on this clone: Other DNA sequences in the same sample also yield this CDR3. The rearrangement links TRBV28 to TRBJ2-6; D is unresolved. Per germline, CDR1 MDHEN and CDR2 SYDVKM. The CDR3 loop spans 14 amino acids. V was shortened by 7 bases and J by 1 base, with 8 bases between the two germline ends. CDR3 nucleotide sequence: TGTGCCAGCAACCGAGGTTCTGGGGCCAACGTCCTGACTTTC. Translating it yields CASNRGSGANVLTF.

V is TRBV15 and J is TRBJ2-5, with D perhaps TRBD2 (6 bases). Germline V lookup: CDR1 LNHNV, CDR2 YYDKDF (reference sequence). Between the trimmed V and J ends, which lost 4 bases and 5 bases, there was a span of 11 bases. The CDR3 spans 13 residues. CDR3 in amino acids: CATSISGGETQYF. The CDR3 DNA follows: TGTGCCACCAGCATTTCCGGAGGGGAGACCCAGTACTTC.

This clone occurred many times. The V gene is TRBV5-1, the J gene TRBJ2-1, with D possibly TRBD2 on 5 matching bases. CDR1 and CDR2 (germline): SGHRS, YFSETQ. The V gene lost 3 bases and the J gene lost 1 base, with 20 bases spanning the gap. The CDR3 sequence is 18 residues long. CDR3 protein: CASSYNGLLALSYNEQFF. For the CDR3, the DNA is TGCGCCAGCAGCTATAACGGACTCCTCGCTCTTTCCTACAATGAGCAGTTCTTC.

The chain is built from TRBV7-2 and TRBJ2-5, with a possible D match to TRBD2 (6 bases). Germline loops: CDR1 SGHTA, CDR2 FQGNSA. The CDR3 is made up of 14 amino acids. The V gene lost 3 bases and the J gene lost 5 bases, with 13 bases spanning the gap. This CDR3 reads CASSFRRAEETQYF. DNA for the CDR3: TGTGCCAGCAGCTTCCGGAGGGCCGAGGAGACCCAGTACTTC.

The chain employs TRBV7-9 and TRBJ2-2, with TRBD2 matching over 10 bases. The CDR3 length is 16 residues. V lost 2 bases, J lost 5 bases, and 5 bases stayed unmatched. From germline, CDR1 is SEHNR and CDR2 FQNEAQ (reference sequence). This CDR3 is CASSLWLAGDTGELFF. In nucleotides, the CDR3 is TGTGCCAGCAGCTTATGGCTAGCGGGAGATACCGGGGAGCTGTTTTTT. The whole variable domain, filled in from reference TRBV7-9 and TRBJ2-2, reads DTGVSQNPRHKITKRGQNVTFRCDPISEHNRLYWYRQTLGQGPEFLTYFQNEAQLEKSRLLSDRFSAERPKGSFSTLEIQRTEQGDSAMYLCASSLWLAGDTGELFFGEGSRLTVL.

The V gene is TRBV10-3, the J gene TRBJ2-2, with D perhaps TRBD2 (5 bases). With 3 bases removed from V and 3 bases from J, the gap between germline ends came to 23 bases. Germline-derived CDR1 and CDR2 are ENHRY and SYGVKD. The CDR3 is 19 amino acids. CDR3 DNA: TGTGCCATCAGTGACTTCTATCGCCCGGGGATCCCACACACCGGGGAGCTGTTTTTT. Residues: CAISDFYRPGIPHTGELFF.

As for this clone: A read error is the likely source, as a far larger clone sits one nucleotide away. The chain is built from TRBV30 and TRBJ1-2; D gene unclear. The germline CDR1 and CDR2 sequences are GTSNPN and SVGIG (reference sequence). The CDR3 has 14 residues. The CDR3 reads CAWSVGPSFYGNTF. The CDR3 DNA follows: TGTGCCTGGAGTGTCGGGCCTTCCTTCTATGGCAACACCTTC.

The chain recombines TRBV18 with TRBJ2-5; TRBD2 matches at 12 bases. V was clipped by 6 bases and J by 0 bases; unmatched bases: 11. Germline CDR1 reads KGHSH; CDR2 reads LQKENI. The CDR3 is 18 amino acids. The CDR3 loop reads CASSPRQLAGGYQETQYF. Here the CDR3 DNA reads TGTGCCAGCTCCCCGAGACAACTAGCGGGAGGCTACCAAGAGACCCAGTACTTC.

The chain recombines TRBV5-1 with TRBJ2-1; 11 positions match TRBD2. V lost 4 bases, J lost 8 bases, and 5 bases stayed unmatched. CDR1 is SGHRS, CDR2 YFSETQ, per germline. The CDR3 is 14 residues long. The CDR3 loop reads CASSILAGEDEQFF. The CDR3 DNA sequence: TGCGCCAGCAGCATACTAGCGGGAGAGGATGAGCAGTTCTTC. Full variable domain (rest looked up from reference TRBV5-1 and TRBJ2-1): KAGVTQTPRYLIKTRGQQVTLSCSPISGHRSVSWYQQTPGQGLQFLFEYFSETQRNKGNFPGRFSGRQFSNSRSEMNVSTLELGDSALYLCASSILAGEDEQFFGPGTRLTVL.

The CDR3 loop is CASSQEGHNTGELFF. CDR3 bases: TGCGCCAGCAGCCAAGAGGGACACAACACCGGGGAGCTGTTTTTT. The chain recombines TRBV4-3 with TRBJ2-2; D is perhaps TRBD1 (6 bases). Germline CDR1 reads LGHNA; CDR2 reads YSLEER. Trimming removed 0 bases from V and 2 bases from J, with 7 bases in between. The CDR3 has 15 amino acids.